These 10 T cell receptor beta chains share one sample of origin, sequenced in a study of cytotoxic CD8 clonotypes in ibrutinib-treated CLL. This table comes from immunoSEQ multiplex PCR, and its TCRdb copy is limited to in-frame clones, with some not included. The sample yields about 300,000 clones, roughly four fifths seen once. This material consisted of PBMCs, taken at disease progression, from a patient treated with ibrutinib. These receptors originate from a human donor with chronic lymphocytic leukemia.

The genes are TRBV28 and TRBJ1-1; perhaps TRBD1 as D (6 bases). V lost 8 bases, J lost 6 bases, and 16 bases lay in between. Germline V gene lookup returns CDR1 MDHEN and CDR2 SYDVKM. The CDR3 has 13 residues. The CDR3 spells CASPPGPGAEAFF. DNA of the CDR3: TGTGCCAGCCCCCCGGGTCCAGGGGCTGAAGCTTTCTTT.

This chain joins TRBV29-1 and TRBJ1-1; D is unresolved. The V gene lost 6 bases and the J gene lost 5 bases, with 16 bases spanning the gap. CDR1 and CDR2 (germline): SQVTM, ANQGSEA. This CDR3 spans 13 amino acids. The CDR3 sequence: CSVRRTVRTEAFF. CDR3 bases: TGCAGCGTCAGGAGGACCGTGCGAACTGAAGCTTTCTTT.

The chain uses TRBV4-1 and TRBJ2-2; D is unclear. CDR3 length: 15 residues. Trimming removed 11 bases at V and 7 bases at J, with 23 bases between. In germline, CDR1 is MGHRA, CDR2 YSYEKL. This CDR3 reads CAAAETFGSGGELFF. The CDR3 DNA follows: TGCGCCGCAGCTGAGACCTTTGGGTCTGGCGGGGAGCTGTTTTTT.

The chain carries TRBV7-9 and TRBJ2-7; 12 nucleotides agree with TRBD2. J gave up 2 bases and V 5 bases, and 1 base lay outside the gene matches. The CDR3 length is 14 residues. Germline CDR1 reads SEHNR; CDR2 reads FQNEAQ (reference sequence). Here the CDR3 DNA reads TGTGCCAGCAGCCGACTAGCGGGAGCCTACGAGCAGTACTTC. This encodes CASSRLAGAYEQYF.

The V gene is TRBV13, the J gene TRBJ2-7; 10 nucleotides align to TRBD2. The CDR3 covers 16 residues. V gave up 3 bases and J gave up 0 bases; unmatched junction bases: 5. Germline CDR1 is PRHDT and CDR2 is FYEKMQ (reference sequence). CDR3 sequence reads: CASSFSSGGNSYEQYF. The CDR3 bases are TGTGCCAGCAGCTTCAGTAGCGGGGGGAACTCCTACGAGCAGTACTTC.

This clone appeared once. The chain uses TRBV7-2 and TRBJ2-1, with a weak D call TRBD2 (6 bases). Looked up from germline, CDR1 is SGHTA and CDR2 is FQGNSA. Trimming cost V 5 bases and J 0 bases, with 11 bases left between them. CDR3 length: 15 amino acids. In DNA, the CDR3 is TGTGCCAGCAGCACGACTAGGAGCTCCTACAATGAGCAGTTCTTC. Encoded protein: CASSTTRSSYNEQFF. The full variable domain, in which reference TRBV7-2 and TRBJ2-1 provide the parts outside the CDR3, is GAGVSQSPSNKVTEKGKDVELRCDPISGHTALYWYRQSLGQGLEFLIYFQGNSAPDKSGLPSDRFSAERTGGSVSTLTIQRTQQEDSAVYLCASSTTRSSYNEQFFGPGTRLTVL.

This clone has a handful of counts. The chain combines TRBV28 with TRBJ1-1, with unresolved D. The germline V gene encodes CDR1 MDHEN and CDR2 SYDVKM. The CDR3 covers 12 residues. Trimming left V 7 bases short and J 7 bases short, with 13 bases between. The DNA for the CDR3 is TGTGCCAGCACCCGGGAAACCTTTGAAGCTTTCTTT. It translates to CASTRETFEAFF.

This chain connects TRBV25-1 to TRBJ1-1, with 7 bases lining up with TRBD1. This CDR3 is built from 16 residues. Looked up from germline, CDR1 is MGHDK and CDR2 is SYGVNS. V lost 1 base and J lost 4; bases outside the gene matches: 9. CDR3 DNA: TGTGCCAGCAGTGAATCAAGGGGGCGGGGGAGCACTGAAGCTTTCTTT. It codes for CASSESRGRGSTEAFF.

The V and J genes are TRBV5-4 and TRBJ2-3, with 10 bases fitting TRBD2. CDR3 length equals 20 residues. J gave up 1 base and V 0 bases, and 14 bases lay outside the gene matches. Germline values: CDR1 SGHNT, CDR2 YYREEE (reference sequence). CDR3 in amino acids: CASSLGVLAGLPWGTDTQYF. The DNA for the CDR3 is TGTGCCAGCAGCTTGGGTGTACTAGCGGGACTTCCTTGGGGCACAGATACGCAGTATTTT.

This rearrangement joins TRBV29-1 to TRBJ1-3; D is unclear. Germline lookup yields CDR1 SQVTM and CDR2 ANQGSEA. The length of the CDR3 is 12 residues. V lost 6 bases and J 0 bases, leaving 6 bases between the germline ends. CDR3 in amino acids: CSVASSGNTIYF. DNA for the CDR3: TGCAGCGTAGCAAGCTCTGGAAACACCATATATTTT.